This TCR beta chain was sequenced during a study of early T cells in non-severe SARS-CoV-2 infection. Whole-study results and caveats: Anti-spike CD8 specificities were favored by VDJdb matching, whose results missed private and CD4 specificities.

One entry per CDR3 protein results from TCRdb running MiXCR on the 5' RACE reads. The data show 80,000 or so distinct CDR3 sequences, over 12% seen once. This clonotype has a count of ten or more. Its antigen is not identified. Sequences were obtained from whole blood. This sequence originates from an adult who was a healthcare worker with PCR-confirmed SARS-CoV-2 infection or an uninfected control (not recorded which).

Here the CDR3 DNA reads TGTGCCAGTACCAGAGGACGGTCCTCTGGGGCCAACGTCCTGACTTTC. It codes for CASTRGRSSGANVLTF. The chain recombines TRBV19 with TRBJ2-6; D remains unclear. The ends were cut back, 7 bases at V and 0 bases at J, with 13 bases in the middle. This CDR3 region has 16 residues. Per germline, CDR1 LNHDA and CDR2 SQIVND (reference sequence).